These T cell receptor beta chains were read from a single sample in a study of T cell clonotyping in hematopoietic cell transplantation. Using immunoSEQ multiplex PCR, the repertoire was profiled, and TCRdb retains in-frame clones only, with some absent. The sample shows some 1,100 clones, roughly two thirds of them seen only once. Sequenced material: peripheral blood mononuclear cells, taken 100 days after allogeneic stem cell transplant. The receptor source for this set is a female patient aged 25-39 years who had an allogeneic stem cell transplant, so T cells may come from the graft donor. Some clones in this sample may be carry-over from other donors' samples. The CDR3 runs from the conserved cysteine through the conserved F or W. For some rows the clone size is stated as once, few or many, or as a class when expanded; others skip it.

NA TRBV5-7 CASSPMTPSYEQYF
NA TRBV5-4 CASSRDSNSYEQYF
NA TRBV6-5 CASSYSRDNQPQHF
NA TRBV5-1 CASSPGTGKSSSYEQYF
NA TRBV15 CATSRRGGVGDYGYTF
NA TRBV19 CASSPTPGGSTEAFF
NA TRBV11-2 CASSAASGTTYEQYF
few TRBV7-9 CASNDPRGAKNIQYF
NA TRBV5-1 CASAREGYEQFF
NA TRBV2 CASSEDTADYNEQFF
NA TRBV7-9 CASSLVLGGDRAAEAFF
once TRBV6-5 CASRSLNEQFF
few TRBV2 CASSESGVGYTF
few TRBV4-3 CASSQAPDRVRDEKLFF
NA TRBV7-8 CASSPKTGRGLNSPLHF
NA TRBV5-1 CASSLVGANTEAFF
few TRBV5-6 CASSSGDATPYEQYF
NA TRBV7-2 CASSDHQGAEAFF
NA TRBV14 CASSPPGWGATNEKLFF
NA TRBV5-4 CASSRRDTNSPIHF
once TRBV4-3 CASSRDGGYEQYF
NA TRBV4-1 CASSQPGPYNSPLHF
NA TRBV28 CASSSAGGNTEAFF
NA TRBV29-1 CSVEGWTGDLNIQYF
NA TRBV30 CAWRTGIGGSLLHF
NA TRBV7-9 CASSLGDGYEQYF
NA TRBV9 CASSGGAGSNQPQHF
NA TRBV5-5 CASSFSGTGGGDTQYF
NA TRBV5-6 CASSLAGRDRSPLHF
NA TRBV5-6 CASRPDSYEQYF
NA TRBV6-5 CASSYSQTRQQPQHF
NA TRBV2 CASHTGGTGYGYTF
NA TRBV7-3 CASSLWAKTEAFF
NA TRBV28 CAVARSVSETQYF
few TRBV5-5 CASSLPGTGTYEQYF
NA TRBV27 CASSTAREGYTF
NA TRBV2 CASTSGLDSYEQYF
NA TRBV5-1 CASSLIGGSYEQYF
NA TRBV27 CASSLGNYEQYF
NA TRBV6-8 CASSLSGTGNEQYF
NA TRBV6-6 CASSYGGSGYTF
large TRBV6-6 CASSYSSPHDQYEQYF
NA TRBV5-1 CASSSDPGTGGGYTF
NA TRBV30 CAWSVGRGLQDTQYF
NA TRBV6-6 CATRTDPYEQYF
few TRBV2 CASSDRRTAQTGGYTF
NA TRBV5-1 CASSLGGAGNQPQHF
NA TRBV19 CASSITWRGQPQHF
NA TRBV5-6 CASSRLAGSDTQYF
NA TRBV9 CASSVDGGAGEQYF
NA TRBV6-6 CASSYSGEVSYEQYF